This T cell receptor (beta chain) was recovered during a study of Ad26.COV2.S vaccination and SARS-CoV-2 variants. For the study at large: In the COV1001 trial, the donor was in the Ad26.COV2.S arm. Ad26.COV2.S, an intramuscular injection, was given once or twice 56 days apart. General observations from the study: Analytic work on TCR breadth and depth might have understated the full extent of total T cell responses. Considerable breadth of spike-specific CD8+ and CD4+ T cell responses has reportedly been documented following vaccination.

TCRdb's copy holds only in-frame clones and misses some; the assay was immunoSEQ multiplex PCR. The profile shows about 410,000 clones, about 90% of them singletons. Worth noting for this clone: Its target is not known.

Germline CDR1 WSHSY, CDR2 SAAADI. The CDR3 totals 11 residues. The V and J ends lost 6 bases and 2 bases respectively, with 5 bases between them. The treatment: about 20 received Ad26.COV2.S at low or high dose, single or two shots; five or six received placebo; per-sample allocation not given. Sampling occurred on day 63 after the first vaccine or placebo injection. This sequence was found in a person between 18 and 59 years old who received the Ad26.COV2.S COVID-19 vaccine or a placebo. The J gene is TRBJ2-7, the V gene TRBV10-2; D uncertain. Sequencing used peripheral blood, obtained in a trial of Ad26.COV2.S vaccine versus placebo. The CDR3 spells CASSQAYEQYF. In DNA, the CDR3 is TGCGCCAGCAGCCAGGCCTACGAGCAGTACTTC.